Sequencing of this T cell receptor (beta chain) was carried out in a study of cytomegalovirus exposure and HLA in healthy donors (dated by TCRdb to about 2017). Regarding the study in general: According to an earlier analysis of 587 of the donors, 150 million to 200 million T cells yielded some 110 million unique TCR beta sequences and around 300 Gb of sequence data. About 280 gigabases of sequencing data and 75 million to 85 million unique TCR sequences made up an early release that covered fewer than 650 HLA-typed donors. The genetic ancestry cluster associated with self-reported Caucasian donors included around 76% of the 398 genotyped donors. The study aimed to test whether signatures of past pathogen exposure could be identified by cataloging public T cell receptors. Using immunosequencing, the study profiled T cell repertoires from some 670 subjects and related those repertoires to cytomegalovirus serostatus. In addition to the first cohort of 650 to 750 subjects, a separate validation cohort of 100 to 150 different subjects was used. The study combined high-throughput TCR immunosequencing, statistical association of individual TCRs with disease status, and machine learning to predict cytomegalovirus infection status. To study patterns of TCR occurrence, a later analysis re-analyzed previously published TCR beta repertoires from 650 to 750 donors and added high-resolution HLA genotyping. The later analysis used no new phenotypic data to find candidate immune exposures, relying instead on TCR beta sequences and their occurrence across donors. To decide whether each TCR beta V gene segment behaved as functional or pseudogenic, an earlier analysis of approximately 620 of the donors relied on high-throughput TCR beta sequencing. Donor age, sex, ethnicity and CMV serostatus were collected together with the repertoire data. In a later genetic analysis, genome-wide SNP genotypes for about 65% of the 666 donors were used, and that subset was treated as a discovery cohort. Every repertoire in the discovery cohort had been generated on one and the same sequencing platform. HLA typing covered class I and class II loci at four-digit resolution. Typing coverage varied by locus: about 620-630 donors for A, B, C, DRB1 and DQB1; roughly 520 for DQA1; about 590 for DPA1; roughly 450 for DPB1. Because of strong linkage in the cohort, roughly five DR-DQ haplotypes were treated as single units for association and clustering. Among roughly 400 genotyped donors of the cohort, an average of about 220,000 unique TCR beta nucleotide sequences was sequenced per donor, of which roughly 17% were non-productive.

Library creation used the immunoSEQ multiplex PCR assay. For the multiplex PCR, a mixture combining 60 forward primers for TCR Vbeta segments and 13 reverse primers for TCR Jbeta segments was used. Amplification of the CDR3 region of rearranged TCR beta genes was performed with a multiplex PCR assay on genomic DNA. The amplified TCR beta libraries were sequenced on the Illumina HiSeq System as 87-base-pair reads. As for how the authors treated the data: Across the 600 to 700 repertoires, a later analysis counted approximately 75 million unique TCR beta chains, roughly 11 million of which were shared by at least two donors. Raw reads were error-corrected and collapsed into unique sequences by a nearest-neighbor algorithm in which closely related sequences were merged to remove PCR and sequencing errors. Alignment of CDR3 sequences to IMGT reference sequences was used to assign V, D and J gene segments. For a sequence to be retained, at least a six-nucleotide match to both a V gene segment and a J gene segment was required. A rearrangement was called productive if the CDR3 had no stop codons and remained in frame with V and J, and every other rearrangement was called non-productive. Following IMGT convention, CDR3 was defined as the stretch from the second conserved V-encoded cysteine up to the conserved J-encoded phenylalanine. The earlier analysis of about 560 of the donors excluded any sequence lacking an unambiguous match to a single V gene segment. An earlier analysis of fewer than 750 of the donors called V segments functional above 56.7% productive rearrangements and segregating when the between-donor standard deviation exceeded 5%. A statistical classification framework was built to diagnose cytomegalovirus status from the catalog of TCR beta chain sequences. A later analysis assigned V and J genes by comparing TCR nucleotide sequences with IMGT/GENE-DB human TR gene sequences. In a later analysis, CDR3 sequences and most-parsimonious VDJ recombination scenarios were assigned using the TCRdist pipeline. A later analysis defined each TCR beta chain by its CDR3 amino acid sequence plus V-gene family, and excluded reads lacking a unique V-gene family. A later analysis removed 550 to 700 highly shared, low-generation-probability nucleotide sequences to deal with suspected cross-contamination and a sequencing artifact. For each public chain, a later analysis derived a clonal expansion index from normalized ranks of inferred template counts within each repertoire. Generation probabilities in a later analysis came from a VDJ recombination model fitted to out-of-frame rearrangements, and those results were checked against IGoR. In a later analysis, TCR-TCR, TCR-HLA and TCR-CMV co-occurrence was scored with hypergeometric tests, and a repertoire-size bias correction was applied to TCR pairs. False discovery rates were estimated in a later analysis by permuting HLA or CMV assignments 20 times. A later analysis grouped co-occurring TCRs with DBSCAN, adding TCRdist sequence similarity when clustering within HLA-allele-positive subsets. Repertoires with fewer than 30,000 or more than 120,000 public chains were left out of co-occurrence clustering, as were about 5 repertoires with anomalous nucleotide sharing. TCRdb carries this immuneACCESS record with in-frame sequences only. Its versions omit some clonotypes, under half of them owing to an unresolved V gene in the studies checked, with the rest unexplained. That table supplies the V and J calls and clone size; D and trimming were determined from the DNA. Present in this sample are about 190,000 clones, roughly 81% of which were seen just once. Of the sample, 2.5% to 4% falls within the top ten clones.

Comment on this clone: Its binding antigen is unknown. No per-base quality is available; no much larger clone lies one base away.

General study outcomes and caveats: Across donors, most TCR sequences were observed very rarely, whereas some public TCRs were present in many individuals. The study gave a list of 150 to 200 TCR beta chains associated with cytomegalovirus. Because counts were too low, about 15 rarely observed V segments, including chromosome 9 orphons, were left out of the earlier analysis of roughly 600 of the donors. In a later genetic analysis, a missense DCLRE1C variant was associated with V-gene and J-gene trimming of TCR beta chains, and the association was replicated in an independent cohort. For the cohort, immune exposure information was limited to CMV serostatus. The sequencing pipeline was judged likely to have produced a cluster of highly shared sequence variants as a technical artifact. The cohort was sequenced for TCR beta chains only, and without alpha or paired-chain data the features that could be detected were limited. The presence/absence analyses assumed that sequencing depth was roughly uniform across donors, and that assumption may not be true. In a later analysis, several top co-occurrence clusters were reported to appear linked to parvovirus B19, influenza, CMV and Epstein-Barr virus. Correlated functional status among segregating V segments might be attributable to linkage disequilibrium, but an unknown experimental factor could not be ruled out. A further reported finding was that TCR beta sequences accurately predicted the HLA-A and HLA-B alleles for most subjects in the first cohort. In a later analysis, HLA-associated TCR beta chains showed more clonal expansion and lower generation probabilities than non-associated chains that were equally common. The authors suggested that the approach could potentially be extended to other disease states and immunological phenotypes. When HLA alleles, especially DR and DQ, strongly co-occurred, attributing TCR associations to individual alleles was difficult. According to a later analysis, TCR association rates differed among HLA loci, with DRB1 alleles showing the most associated TCRs and HLA-C alleles showing the fewest. Some IMGT-functional V segments, including TRBV6-2 and TRBV6-3, could not be told apart with the 87-base-pair reads, so those segments were excluded. Cytomegalovirus status was reported to be diagnosed by the classifier with high specificity and sensitivity in both the original and validation cohorts. HLA typing was unavailable for some donors at each locus, so association tests used only the typed subset. In vitro tests confirmed that a few of the cytomegalovirus-associated TCR beta chains recognize cytomegalovirus antigens. Most CMV-associated TCR beta chains appeared to be HLA-restricted in a later analysis, and the HLA associations seemed to be driven largely by CMV exposure. Specific HLA alleles were associated with 15,000 to 20,000 TCR beta sequences at a false discovery rate of 0.05 in a later analysis. In an earlier analysis of a few hundred of the donors, most TCR beta V segments were observed in productive rearrangements about 87% or about 30% of the time, broadly matching IMGT annotations. A later genetic analysis reported fewer N-insertions in productive TCRs among donors in an Asian-associated ancestry cluster than the roughly 700-donor mean.

V and J lose 7 bases and 7 bases, and a span of 13 bases separates them. Counted from cysteine to phenylalanine, this CDR3 has 12 amino acids. Only the CDR3 DNA is retained, 36 bases long and in frame from the first base. Via the germline V gene, CDR1 is MGHDK and CDR2 SYGVNS. The cohort consisted of some 730 healthy bone marrow donors. Cohort members were all nominally healthy when sampled, although unrecorded immune exposures were likely present. The donor was CMV seropositive and belonged to the group of 250 to 350 seropositive cohort members. Every donor gave a peripheral blood sample, and the peripheral blood mononuclear cells from that sample were used for TCR beta sequencing. The Qiagen DNeasy Blood Extraction Kit was used to extract genomic DNA from the blood cell samples.

The chain was built from TRBV25-1 and TRBJ1-1, with TRBD1 as a weak D call on 6 bases. This receptor was taken from a woman aged 25 to 39 in good health and CMV-seropositive. The material sequenced was PBMCs. This receptor has the CDR3 CASKDPQGEAFF. The DNA sequence is TGTGCCAGCAAGGATCCACAGGGTGAAGCTTTCTTT. The CDR3 plus the reference TRBV25-1 and TRBJ1-1 genes for the other parts give the full variable domain: EADIYQTPRYLVIGTGKKITLECSQTMGHDKMYWYQQDPGMELHLIHYSYGVNSTEKGDLSSESTVSRIRTEHFPLTLESARPSHTSQYLCASKDPQGEAFFGQGTRLTVV.